The source of this T cell receptor beta chain is a study of blood T cell repertoires in COVID-19. Overall study context: Some COVID-19 samples were acute and others convalescent; all came from the United States, Italy and Spain.

Clinical histories supplied by participants themselves formed the basis of cohort assignment. The CDR3 covers 12 residues. The V end was cut by 4 bases, the J end by 5 bases, with 8 bases between. This clone was observed a single time. In the source study's methods: From reference gene primer amplification, estimates of nucleated cell counts were derived. Method: immunoSEQ multiplex PCR; TCRdb's copy keeps in-frame clones and lacks some. Clone size and the V and J calls come from that table; the DNA yielded D and trimming. The sample has over 200,000 clones, 80% to 90% seen once. This receptor was taken from a woman in her twenties or thirties who had been exposed to COVID-19. The chain uses TRBV12-3 or TRBV12-4 and TRBJ1-1; maybe TRBD1 (5 bases). Sequenced input: PBMCs or T cells enriched from blood (not recorded which). Here the CDR3 DNA reads TGTGCCAGCAGTTGCAGGGATACTGAAGCTTTCTTT. This sequence encodes CASSCRDTEAFF.